This T cell receptor (beta chain) is from a study of T cell changes during pregnancy in multiple sclerosis. This clone has more than one count but fewer than ten. V lost 2 bases and J 2 bases, leaving 10 bases between the germline ends. The CDR3 runs 14 residues. Looked up from germline, CDR1 is SGHRS and CDR2 is YFSETQ. Profiling relied on immunoSEQ multiplex PCR, and the TCRdb table lists in-frame clones only, not all of them. The sample has 35,000 to 50,000 clones, nearly 90% seen once. The clonotype originates from a female donor with multiple sclerosis, enrolled in a pregnancy study. V usage is TRBV5-1 and J usage is TRBJ1-1, with D unclear. The sequencing used CD4+ T cells from peripheral blood mononuclear cells, collected after pregnancy. DNA of the CDR3: TGCGCCAGCAGCTTTAGTACTGTTAACACTGAAGCTTTCTTT. It specifies CASSFSTVNTEAFF.